This TCR beta chain is from a study of shared clonotypes between healthy human individuals. CDR3 size: 14 residues. CDR1 and CDR2 (germline): LNHDA, SQIVND (reference sequence). Between the trimmed V and J ends, which lost 0 bases and 5 bases, there was a span of 11 bases. Authors' data handling: Filtering differed because ImmunoSEQ produced junction-only sequences that carried no quality scores. Measured with immunoSEQ multiplex PCR; TCRdb has only the in-frame clones, and not every one. V and J calls and clone size are given by that table; D and trimming were obtained from the DNA. Seen here are 950,000 to 1,300,000 clones, under 80% observed once, and the top ten hold 1.4% to 1.5%. Worth noting for this clone: Its antigen is still unknown.

Points from the study as a whole: A reduction in generation probabilities was seen for non-shared clonotypes relative to those shared by all four donors.

The sample taken for sequencing was memory CD4+ T cells sorted from blood. Indicated subset: CD45RA-negative fraction. The sequence was collected from a man aged 18 to 35 in good health. The V and J genes are TRBV19 and TRBJ2-7; D unresolved. CDR3 loop: CASSIDGQVNEQYF. The CDR3 coding sequence is TGTGCCAGTAGTATAGACGGGCAGGTTAACGAGCAGTACTTC.